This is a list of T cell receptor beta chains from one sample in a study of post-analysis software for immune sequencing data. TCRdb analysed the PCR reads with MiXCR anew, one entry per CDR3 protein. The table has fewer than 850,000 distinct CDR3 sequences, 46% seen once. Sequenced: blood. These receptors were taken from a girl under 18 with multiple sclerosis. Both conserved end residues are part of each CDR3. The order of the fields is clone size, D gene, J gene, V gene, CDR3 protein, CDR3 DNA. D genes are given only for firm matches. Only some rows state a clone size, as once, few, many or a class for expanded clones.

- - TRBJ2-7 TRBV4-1 CASSQERAYEQYF TGCGCCAGCAGCCAAGAGAGGGCCTACGAGCAGTACTTC
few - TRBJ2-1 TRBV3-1 CASSQGTARVDEQFF TGTGCCAGCAGCCAAGGGACCGCCCGGGTCGATGAGCAGTTCTTC
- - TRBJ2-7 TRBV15 CATSGIRIGPGEQYF TGTGCCACCAGCGGGATTCGGATCGGGCCGGGCGAGCAGTACTTC
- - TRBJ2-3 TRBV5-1 CASSGNVGGPTDTQYF TGCGCCAGCAGCGGGAACGTCGGGGGACCCACAGATACGCAGTATTTT
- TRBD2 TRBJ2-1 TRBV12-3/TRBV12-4 CASSLVTSGEQFF TGTGCCAGCAGTTTAGTGACTAGCGGTGAGCAGTTCTTC
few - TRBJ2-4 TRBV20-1 CSARQGKNIQYF TGCAGTGCTAGACAGGGGAAAAACATTCAGTACTTC
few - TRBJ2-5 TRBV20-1 CSARDSSARPYQETQYF TGCAGTGCTAGAGACTCCTCAGCGCGACCGTACCAAGAGACCCAGTACTTC
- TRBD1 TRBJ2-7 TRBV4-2 CASSESGQGVPEQYF TGTGCCAGCAGCGAAAGCGGACAGGGGGTCCCCGAGCAGTACTTC
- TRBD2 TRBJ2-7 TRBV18 CASSSLLSGRAYEQYF TGTGCCAGCTCATCACTACTAAGCGGGAGGGCCTACGAGCAGTACTTC
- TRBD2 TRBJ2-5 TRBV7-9 CASSPGTSGTLETQYF TGTGCCAGCAGCCCCGGGACTAGCGGTACTCTGGAGACCCAGTACTTC
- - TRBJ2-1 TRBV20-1 CSASSLATYNEQFF TGCAGTGCTAGTTCCCTAGCGACCTACAATGAGCAGTTCTTC
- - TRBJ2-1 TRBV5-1 CASSSQAYGEQFF TGCGCCAGCAGCTCCCAGGCTTACGGCGAGCAGTTCTTC
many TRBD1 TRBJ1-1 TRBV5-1 CASSLGGTGAGEAFF TGCGCCAGCAGCTTGGGCGGGACAGGGGCTGGTGAAGCTTTCTTT